These 2 T cell receptor beta chains were sequenced from one sample in a study of T cell responses to AZD1222 COVID-19 vaccine. Using immunoSEQ multiplex PCR, the repertoire was profiled, and TCRdb retains in-frame clones only, with some absent. Among approximately 130,000 clones listed, roughly nine tenths were seen once. The specimen was peripheral blood, collected 28 days after the second AZD1222 dose. The receptors were sampled from an adult who received the AZD1222 COVID-19 vaccine.

The chain employs TRBV29-1 and TRBJ2-1; possible D gene TRBD2, 6 bases. Looked up from germline, CDR1 is SQVTM and CDR2 is ANQGSEA. CDR3 length: 12 residues. The V and J ends lost 7 bases and 4 bases respectively, with 11 bases between them. CDR3 residues: CSGHGRYNEQFF. The CDR3 coding sequence is TGCAGCGGCCATGGGAGGTACAATGAGCAGTTCTTC.

The chain combines TRBV7-9 with TRBJ1-2; no clear D gene. Per germline, CDR1 SEHNR and CDR2 FQNEAQ (reference sequence). The V end was cut by 3 bases, the J end by 4 bases, with 12 bases between. CDR3 length: 14 residues. The CDR3 coding sequence is TGTGCCAGCAGCTTTTGGGAGAAGGGCTATGGCTACACCTTC. Its protein product is CASSFWEKGYGYTF. Using reference TRBV7-9 and TRBJ1-2 for the parts outside the CDR3, the full variable domain is DTGVSQNPRHKITKRGQNVTFRCDPISEHNRLYWYRQTLGQGPEFLTYFQNEAQLEKSRLLSDRFSAERPKGSFSTLEIQRTEQGDSAMYLCASSFWEKGYGYTFGSGTRLTVV.